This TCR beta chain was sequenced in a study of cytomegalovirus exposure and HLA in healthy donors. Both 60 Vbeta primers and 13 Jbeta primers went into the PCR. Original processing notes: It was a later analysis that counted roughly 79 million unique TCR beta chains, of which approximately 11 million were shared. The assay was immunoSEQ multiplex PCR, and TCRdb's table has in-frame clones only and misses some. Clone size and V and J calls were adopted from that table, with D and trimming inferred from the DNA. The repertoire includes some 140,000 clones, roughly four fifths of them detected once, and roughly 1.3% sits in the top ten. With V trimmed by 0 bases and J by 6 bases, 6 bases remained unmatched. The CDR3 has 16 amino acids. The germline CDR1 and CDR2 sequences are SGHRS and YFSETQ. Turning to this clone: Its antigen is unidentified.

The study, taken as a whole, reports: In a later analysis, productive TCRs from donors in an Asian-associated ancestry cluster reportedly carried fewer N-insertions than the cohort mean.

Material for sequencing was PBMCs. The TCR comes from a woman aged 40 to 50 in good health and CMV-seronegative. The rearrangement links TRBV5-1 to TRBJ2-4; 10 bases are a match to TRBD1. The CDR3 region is CASSLGADRGRNIQYF. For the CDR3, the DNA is TGCGCCAGCAGCTTGGGGGCCGACAGGGGGCGAAACATTCAGTACTTC.